The 30 T cell receptor beta chains reported below all come from one sample, sequenced in a study of regulatory T cells in long-lasting Graves disease. In building TCR beta libraries, iRepertoire HTBI primers were used together with Arm-PCR of CDR3 regions. TCRdb reprocessed the multiplex PCR reads via MiXCR and lists one record per CDR3 protein. The sample contains around 400,000 distinct CDR3 sequences, roughly 16% of which appear only once. The sample's time point: newly diagnosed GD, antithyroid drugs for less than 3 months. From RNA extracted from PBMCs, the TCR library was made. The specimen was peripheral blood mononuclear cells (PBMCs), collected at new diagnosis, from a patient treated with antithyroid drugs. These receptors were collected from a female donor with Graves disease.

This clonotype occurred many times. The chain uses TRBV24-1 and TRBJ2-2; 8 nucleotides line up with TRBD2. The CDR3 is 17 amino acids. The V gene's germline CDR1 is KGHDR and CDR2 SFDVKD. Trimming cost V 0 bases and J 2 bases; bases outside gene matches: 4. This CDR3 is CATSDLSAGVNTGELFF. For the CDR3, the DNA is TGTGCCACCAGTGATTTGTCAGCGGGGGTCAACACCGGGGAGCTGTTTTTT.

The chain carries TRBV6-2 or TRBV6-3 and TRBJ1-5, with D unclear. The CDR3 has 14 amino acids. V was trimmed by 7 bases and J by 3 bases, leaving 13 bases between them. Germline CDR1 and CDR2: MNHEY and SVGEGT. CDR3 in amino acids: CASKIPGPNQPQHF. The CDR3 region has the DNA TGTGCCAGCAAAATCCCCGGGCCCAATCAGCCCCAGCATTTT.

This clonotype was seen many times. J is TRBJ2-7 and V is TRBV27; no reliable D call. This CDR3 has 14 amino acids. CDR1 and CDR2 from the germline V gene are MNHEY and SMNVEV (reference sequence). V lost 3 bases, J lost 4 bases, and 13 bases lay in between. CDR3 sequence: CASSFYGGDYEQYF. CDR3 nucleotide sequence: TGTGCCAGCAGTTTTTATGGCGGAGATTACGAGCAGTACTTC.

This clonotype was detected many times. The chain employs TRBV12-3 or TRBV12-4 and TRBJ2-5; maybe TRBD2 (5 bases). Judging by the DNA end, TRBJ2-1 fits better; the J call may be wrong. There are 12 residues in the CDR3. The CDR3 loop is CASSFGVREQFF. CDR3 DNA sequence: TGTGCCAGCAGTTTCGGGGTACGAGAGCAGTTCTTC.

This clonotype was seen many times. The V gene is TRBV28, the J gene TRBJ1-4; D call uncertain. V gave up 2 bases and J gave up 7 bases, with 5 bases separating them. CDR1 and CDR2 (germline): MDHEN, SYDVKM. The CDR3 is 12 amino acids. CDR3 in amino acids: CASSLMFEKLFF. Here the CDR3 DNA reads TGTGCCAGCAGTTTAATGTTTGAAAAACTGTTTTTT. The full variable domain, completed using reference TRBV28 and TRBJ1-4, is DVKVTQSSRYLVKRTGEKVFLECVQDMDHENMFWYRQDPGLGLRLIYFSYDVKMKEKGDIPEGYSVSREKKERFSLILESASTNQTSMYLCASSLMFEKLFFGSGTQLSVL.

The table lists this clonotype with many counts. The chain combines TRBV30 with TRBJ2-7, with TRBD2 as a possible D gene (6 bases). Germline V gene lookup returns CDR1 GTSNPN and CDR2 SVGIG (reference sequence). This CDR3 region has 14 residues. Trimming cost V 4 bases and J 1 base, with 14 bases left between them. CDR3 amino acids: CAWTIGGQSYEQYF. CDR3 sequence (DNA): TGTGCCTGGACCATAGGAGGGCAATCCTACGAGCAGTACTTC.

J is TRBJ1-5 and V is TRBV6-2 or TRBV6-3, with D maybe TRBD1 (5 bases). With 2 bases removed from V and 1 base from J, the gap between germline ends came to 9 bases. Germline assignment: CDR1 MNHEY and CDR2 SVGEGT. The CDR3 covers 15 residues. The CDR3 DNA sequence: TGTGCCAGCAGTTACGAGGGGACGAGCAATCAGCCCCAGCATTTT. It yields the protein CASSYEGTSNQPQHF.

This clonotype appeared a few times. This clone may be a read error of a much larger clone one base away. The rearrangement uses TRBV6-2 or TRBV6-3 and TRBJ2-6; no clear D gene. Trimming removed 10 bases from V and 0 bases from J, with 13 bases in between. This CDR3 contains 15 residues. CDR1 and CDR2 (germline): MNHEY, SVGEGT. CDR3 bases: TGTGCCAACACCGAACAGAGCTCTGGGGCCAACGTCCTGACTTTC. Translation: CANTEQSSGANVLTF.

This clonotype was recorded a few times. The chain uses TRBV5-5 and TRBJ2-1; D is perhaps TRBD2 (6 bases). Trimming removed 1 base at V and 5 bases at J, with 25 bases between. CDR3 length equals 19 residues. The germline gives CDR1 SGHKS, CDR2 YYEKEE (reference sequence). CDR3 nucleotide sequence: TGTGCCAGCAGCTTGCTGGGGGGATCCGCGCGACAGCTGGACAATGAGCAGTTCTTC. Protein: CASSLLGGSARQLDNEQFF.

This chain connects TRBV5-1 to TRBJ2-1; either TRBD1 or TRBD2 may fit D (6 bases each). The J call may be wrong; the DNA end is better matched by TRBJ2-5. CDR3 length equals 15 residues. Germline CDR1 is SGHRS and CDR2 is YFSETQ. Written as DNA, the CDR3 is TGCGCCAGCGGCTACAGTGGGGGGCCGAGGGAGACCCAGTACTTC. It yields the protein CASGYSGGPRETQYF.

This clonotype was observed many times. The V call is TRBV12-3 or TRBV12-4, the J call TRBJ2-7; tentatively, D is TRBD1 (6 bases). Between the trimmed V and J ends, which lost 7 bases and 5 bases, there was a span of 18 bases. The CDR3 length is 14 residues. CDR3 nucleotides: TGTGCCAGCACCTGGGGGCCCAGTGGCCACGAGCAGTACTTC. Protein: CASTWGPSGHEQYF.

This clonotype appeared a few times. The genes are TRBV20-1 and TRBJ2-5, with D possibly TRBD2 on 6 matching bases. Trimming shortened V by 5 bases and J by 2 bases, and 18 bases separated the two germline ends. Germline lookup yields CDR1 DFQATT and CDR2 SNEGSKA (reference sequence). The CDR3 has 15 amino acids. CDR3 sequence: CSAVAWGGDQETQYF. The CDR3 DNA follows: TGCAGTGCTGTCGCTTGGGGAGGAGATCAAGAGACCCAGTACTTC.

This clonotype was counted many times. As DNA, the CDR3 is TGTGCCAGCTTTGGACGGGGGACCCTAATGAACACTGAAGCTTTCTTT. The encoded protein is CASFGRGTLMNTEAFF. V usage is TRBV2 and J usage is TRBJ1-1; tentative D call: TRBD1 (5 bases). This CDR3 is 16 amino acids long. The germline V gene has CDR1 SNHLY and CDR2 FYNNEI. Trimming removed 8 bases from V and 0 bases from J, with 19 bases in between. Full variable domain (remainder filled in from reference TRBV2 and TRBJ1-1): EPEVTQTPSHQVTQMGQEVILRCVPISNHLYFYWYRQILGQKVEFLVSFYNNEISEKSEIFDDQFSVERPDGSNFTLKIRSTKLEDSAMYFCASFGRGTLMNTEAFFGQGTRLTVV.

As to this clonotype: Since a much larger clone is just one base distant, this may be a read error. The chain uses TRBV20-1 and TRBJ1-5, with D unresolved. Trimming removed 3 bases from V and 5 bases from J, with 11 bases in between. CDR1 is DFQATT, CDR2 SNEGSKA, per germline (reference sequence). The length of the CDR3 is 13 residues. The CDR3 nucleotides read TGCAGTGCTAGTGTAGGGAACGATCAGCCCCAGCATTTT. As protein: CSASVGNDQPQHF.

Regarding this clonotype: This clone may be a read error of a much larger clone one base away. The chain couples TRBV28 to TRBJ1-1, with D hard to call. Germline lookup yields CDR1 MDHEN and CDR2 SYDVKM. Trimming shortened V by 5 bases and J by 1 base, and 11 bases separated the two germline ends. This CDR3 region has 14 residues. CDR3 region: CASSLGFPNTEAFF. CDR3 DNA sequence: TGTGCCAGCAGTCTCGGGTTCCCGAACACTGAAGCTTTCTTT.

V and J are TRBV18 and TRBJ1-6, with D tentatively TRBD1 (6 bases). The CDR3 runs 15 residues. V was clipped by 3 bases and J by 14 bases, with 20 bases between them. Germline CDR1 KGHSH, CDR2 LQKENI. The CDR3, as DNA: TGTGCCAGCTCACCGGAGGGTAACAGGGATATCACCCTCCACTTT. Translated: CASSPEGNRDITLHF.

This clonotype was detected only a few times. Since a much larger clone is just one base distant, this may be a read error. CDR3 DNA sequence: TGTGCCAGCAGCTTAGCTAGCGGGAGCTCCTACGAGCAGTACTTC. Translating it yields CASSLASGSSYEQYF. The chain employs TRBV7-2 and TRBJ2-7; 9 bases align to TRBD2. The germline V gene has CDR1 SGHTA and CDR2 FQGNSA. The V and J ends lost 0 bases and 0 bases, in that order; junction bases with no gene match: 0. The CDR3 is 15 amino acids.

This clonotype was found many times. The chain is built from TRBV28 and TRBJ2-2; D unclear. Between the trimmed V and J ends, which lost 2 bases and 1 base, there was a span of 5 bases. The CDR3 sequence is 14 residues long. Per germline, CDR1 MDHEN and CDR2 SYDVKM. CDR3 residues: CASSLRMNTGELFF. DNA for the CDR3: TGTGCCAGCAGTTTAAGAATGAACACCGGGGAGCTGTTTTTT.

This clonotype came up many times. The chain joins TRBV7-9 to TRBJ2-2, with a tentative D call TRBD2 (6 bases). V shed 8 bases and J shed 4 bases, with 17 bases lying between them. CDR3 size: 15 residues. Germline CDR1 reads SEHNR; CDR2 reads FQNEAQ (reference sequence). DNA for the CDR3: TGTGCCAGCCGCCCCCGGAGGGGTGGCACCGGGGAGCTGTTTTTT. Amino acids: CASRPRRGGTGELFF.

This clonotype was picked up a small number of times. The CDR3 DNA reads TGTGCCAGCAGCAGGCTTTGGGAGCAGTTCTTC. Translating gives CASSRLWEQFF. V is TRBV6-1 and J is TRBJ2-1, with no clear D. CDR1 MNHNS and CDR2 SASEGT come from the germline V gene. The CDR3 spans 11 residues. Trimming stripped 6 bases from V and 10 bases from J, with 10 bases between.

This clonotype was detected ten times or more. The genes are TRBV29-1 and TRBJ2-3, with 11 bases aligning to TRBD1. Germline CDR1 reads SQVTM; CDR2 reads ANQGSEA. The junction had 8 bases not matched to a gene; V was cut back by 7 bases and J by 2 bases. The CDR3 has 15 residues. This CDR3 is CSAIGTGGITDTQYF. The DNA of the CDR3 is TGCAGCGCCATAGGGACAGGGGGAATCACAGATACGCAGTATTTT.

This clonotype was counted ten times or more. This chain connects TRBV12-5 to TRBJ1-2; D is unclear. V dropped 1 base and J dropped 1 base, with 4 bases sitting between them. In germline, CDR1 is LGHNT, CDR2 FRNRAP. This CDR3 contains 13 residues. CDR3 nucleotide sequence: TGTGCTAGTGGTTTGGGACATAACTATGGCTACACCTTC. Protein: CASGLGHNYGYTF. Filled out from reference TRBV12-5 and TRBJ1-2, the complete variable domain reads DARVTQTPRHKVTEMGQEVTMRCQPILGHNTVFWYRQTMMQGLELLAYFRNRAPLDDSGMPKDRFSAEMPDATLATLKIQPSEPRDSAVYFCASGLGHNYGYTFGSGTRLTVV.

This clonotype was found many times. The V call is TRBV7-2, the J call TRBJ2-1; D call uncertain. From germline, CDR1 is SGHTA and CDR2 FQGNSA. Trimming took 0 bases from V and 5 from J, leaving 8 bases between them. The CDR3 consists of 14 residues. The CDR3 DNA reads TGTGCCAGCAGCTTAGCGCGTCAGGACAATGAGCAGTTCTTC. Encoded protein: CASSLARQDNEQFF.

This clonotype was detected a few times. J is TRBJ2-4 and V is TRBV27; D call uncertain. The CDR3 covers 13 residues. CDR1 is MNHEY, CDR2 SMNVEV, per germline (reference sequence). V lost 10 bases to trimming and J lost 3 bases, with 13 bases between them. CDR3 protein: CATRPVDKNIQYF. CDR3 bases: TGTGCCACCCGACCCGTGGACAAAAACATTCAGTACTTC.

The chain carries TRBV2 and TRBJ1-2; TRBD1 aligns across 7 bases. The V and J ends lost 4 bases and 3 bases, in that order; junction bases with no gene match: 8. Germline V gene lookup returns CDR1 SNHLY and CDR2 FYNNEI. The CDR3 runs 15 residues. The CDR3 reads CASSGQGGAYYGYTF. In DNA form, the CDR3 reads TGTGCCAGCAGTGGACAGGGTGGCGCCTACTATGGCTACACCTTC.

This rearrangement joins TRBV7-9 to TRBJ1-2; no clear D. Trimming removed 1 base from V and 4 bases from J, with 10 bases in between. This CDR3 is built from 14 residues. Germline-derived CDR1 and CDR2 are SEHNR and FQNEAQ (reference sequence). The CDR3 is CASSLDSATYGYTF. The CDR3, as DNA: TGTGCCAGCAGCTTAGACTCGGCGACCTATGGCTACACCTTC.

This clonotype came up once. This clone may be a read error of a much larger clone one base away. The CDR3 spells CASSFQTGPGEQYF. Written as DNA, the CDR3 is TGTGCCAGCAGTTTCCAGACCGGTCCAGGCGAGCAGTACTTC. This chain links TRBV12-3 or TRBV12-4 with TRBJ2-7; D uncertain. The CDR3 totals 14 residues. V lost 3 bases, J lost 6 bases, and 15 bases lay in between.

This clonotype showed up just once. The rearrangement links TRBV5-1 to TRBJ2-5; 8 bases match TRBD1. CDR3 length: 18 amino acids. Trimming cost V 4 bases and J 2 bases; bases outside gene matches: 16. Per germline, CDR1 SGHRS and CDR2 YFSETQ. The CDR3 spells CASSRHSAGGARQETQYF. Written as DNA, the CDR3 is TGCGCCAGCAGCCGTCACAGTGCAGGGGGCGCGAGGCAAGAGACCCAGTACTTC.

This rearrangement joins TRBV5-1 to TRBJ2-5; 12 positions match TRBD2. The CDR3 runs to 19 residues. CDR1 is SGHRS and CDR2 is YFSETQ in the germline V gene. The trim removed 3 bases at V and 2 bases at J, leaving 14 bases unmatched. The CDR3 loop is CASSSLGLAGTRVQETQYF. The CDR3 DNA is TGCGCCAGCAGCTCCCTAGGACTAGCGGGGACCAGGGTACAAGAGACCCAGTACTTC. Complete variable domain (other parts from reference TRBV5-1 and TRBJ2-5): KAGVTQTPRYLIKTRGQQVTLSCSPISGHRSVSWYQQTPGQGLQFLFEYFSETQRNKGNFPGRFSGRQFSNSRSEMNVSTLELGDSALYLCASSSLGLAGTRVQETQYFGPGTRLLVL.

To note about this clonotype: At one end the junction does not follow the germline gene, possibly because of a read error. The genes are TRBV9 and TRBJ1-1; no definite D call. The CDR3 is 13 residues long. Germline CDR1 reads SGDLS; CDR2 reads YYNGEE. The CDR3 protein is CASSVGLNTEALF. The CDR3 region has the DNA TGTGCCAGCAGCGTAGGACTGAACACTGAAGCTCTCTTT.